A selection of T cell receptor beta chains follows, all from one sample in a study of CD8 T cells in ankylosing spondylitis. From the 5' RACE reads, TCRdb called clonotypes with MiXCR, one entry per CDR3 protein. This table holds about 360,000 distinct CDR3 sequences, roughly 20% found once. The sequenced material came from blood, either unsorted or a sorted T cell fraction (not recorded which). All receptors come from a male donor with ankylosing spondylitis or in good health (not recorded which). Each CDR3 is given with its conserved first and last residue. A D gene is named only where the DNA matches it firmly. For some rows the clone size is stated as once, few or many, or as a class when expanded; others skip it.

V gene,D gene,clone size,J gene,CDR3 DNA,CDR3 protein
TRBV7-6,-,once,TRBJ2-2,TGTGCCAGCAGCTTTTTTTCAGGGAACACCGGGGAGCTGTTTTTT,CASSFFSGNTGELFF
TRBV20-1,TRBD1,-,TRBJ2-7,TGCAGTGCTCCCGGGACAGAAAGTTACGAGCAGTACTTC,CSAPGTESYEQYF
TRBV9,-,-,TRBJ2-5,TGTGCCAGCAGCGTAGTGTTAGCGGCCCAAGAGACCCAGTACTTC,CASSVVLAAQETQYF
TRBV29-1,-,-,TRBJ1-1,TGCAGCGTTGATGGGGGCGGGATAGACGCTTTCTTT,CSVDGGGIDAFF
TRBV12-3/TRBV12-4,-,few,TRBJ2-1,TGTGCCAGCAGTTTTGTCTCACTGAATGAGCAGTTCTTC,CASSFVSLNEQFF
TRBV2,-,few,TRBJ2-3,TGTGCCAGCAGTCCCCTACCCGAGGCAGATACGCAGTATTTT,CASSPLPEADTQYF
TRBV12-3/TRBV12-4,TRBD1,few,TRBJ2-2,TGTGCCAGCATTCGGGACAGGGGAATCGGGGAGCTGTTTTTT,CASIRDRGIGELFF
TRBV28,TRBD2,few,TRBJ2-1,TGTGCCAGCAGTTTATGGTCGGGTAGCGGGGGTTACAATGAGCAGTTCTTC,CASSLWSGSGGYNEQFF
TRBV7-9,-,few,TRBJ2-7,TGTGCCAGCAGCTTAGCCGGACCGGAGCAGTACTTC,CASSLAGPEQYF
TRBV29-1,-,few,TRBJ2-1,TGCAGCGTTGTTCCCGGCAGTTACAATGAGCAGTTCTTC,CSVVPGSYNEQFF
TRBV29-1,-,-,TRBJ1-1,TGCAGCGTTAACCATTACAGGGACGGGAACACTGAAGCTTTCTTT,CSVNHYRDGNTEAFF
TRBV19,TRBD2,few,TRBJ2-1,TGTGCCAGTAGTAACTCACTAGCGGGGAGCTCCTACAATGAGCAGTTCTTC,CASSNSLAGSSYNEQFF
TRBV3-1,-,many,TRBJ2-3,TGTGCCAGCAGCCACTTGCTGGGTAGAACAGATACGCAGTATTTT,CASSHLLGRTDTQYF
TRBV2,-,-,TRBJ2-2,TGTGCCAGCAGCCCCACTAGGGGGACCGGGGAGCTGTTTTTT,CASSPTRGTGELFF
TRBV10-3,TRBD1,-,TRBJ2-1,TGTGCCATCAGTGAGTCAGGACAGGTCAATGAGCAGTTCTTC,CAISESGQVNEQFF
TRBV7-9,TRBD1,-,TRBJ2-1,TGTGCCAGCAGCTTACCGGGACAGTCTACCTACAATGAGCAGTTCTTC,CASSLPGQSTYNEQFF
TRBV15,TRBD1,-,TRBJ2-5,TGTGCCACCTCCAATGGACAGGGCCAAGAGACCCAGTACTTC,CATSNGQGQETQYF
TRBV7-8,-,-,TRBJ1-5,TGTGCCAGCAGCTTAGCTTTGGGGGCGCCCCAGCATTTT,CASSLALGAPQHF
TRBV12-3/TRBV12-4,TRBD2,-,TRBJ2-3,TGTGCCAGCAGTTTGGCGGGGGGGCCCCACGATACGCAGTATTTT,CASSLAGGPHDTQYF
TRBV7-9,-,-,TRBJ2-2,TGTGCCAGCAGCTCCGCCCCGGACCCGTTTTTT,CASSSAPDPFF
TRBV5-1,TRBD1,few,TRBJ2-5,TGCGCCAGCAGCTTGGATCTCTTTATCTACGGGACAGGGGAGGGAGAGACCCAGTACTTC,CASSLDLFIYGTGEGETQYF
TRBV12-3/TRBV12-4,TRBD2,-,TRBJ2-3,TGTGCCAGCAGCGAGATTGGACTAGCTCCAGATACGCAGTATTTT,CASSEIGLAPDTQYF